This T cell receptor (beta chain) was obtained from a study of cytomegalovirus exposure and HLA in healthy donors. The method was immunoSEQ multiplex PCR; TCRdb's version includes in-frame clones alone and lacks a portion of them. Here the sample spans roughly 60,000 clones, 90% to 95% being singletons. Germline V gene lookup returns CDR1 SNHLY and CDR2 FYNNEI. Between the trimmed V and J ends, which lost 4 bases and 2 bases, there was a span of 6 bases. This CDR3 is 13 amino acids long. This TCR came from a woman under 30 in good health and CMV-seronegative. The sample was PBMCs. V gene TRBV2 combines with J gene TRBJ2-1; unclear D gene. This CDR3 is CASSGDTYNEQFF. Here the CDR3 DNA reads TGTGCCAGCAGTGGAGACACCTACAATGAGCAGTTCTTC.